This T cell receptor (beta chain) was documented in a study of blood T cell repertoires in COVID-19. At the level of the study: Sites across the United States, Italy and Spain contributed samples from acute and convalescent COVID-19.

This CDR3 has 16 amino acids. CDR1 and CDR2 from the germline V gene are SGHDN and FVKESK. V was pared by 3 bases and J by 6 bases, with 7 bases of the junction left unmatched. Seattle's cohort entered during active infection and was followed longitudinally. In the original workflow: Reference gene primers were amplified, and this amplification served to estimate nucleated cell counts. Profiling relied on immunoSEQ multiplex PCR, and the TCRdb table lists in-frame clones only, not all of them. V, J and clone size are those of that table, while D and trimming were read from the DNA. The table has roughly 150,000 clones, roughly 93% seen once; the top ten hold around 4.8%.

The sample consisted of peripheral blood. J is TRBJ2-1 and V is TRBV14; 11 bases line up with TRBD2. This clonotype originated in a man between 18 and 35 years old with COVID-19, enrolled during active disease. The CDR3 spells CASSQLSGRARNEQFF. The CDR3 DNA sequence: TGTGCCAGCAGCCAGCTTAGCGGGAGGGCCCGCAATGAGCAGTTCTTC.